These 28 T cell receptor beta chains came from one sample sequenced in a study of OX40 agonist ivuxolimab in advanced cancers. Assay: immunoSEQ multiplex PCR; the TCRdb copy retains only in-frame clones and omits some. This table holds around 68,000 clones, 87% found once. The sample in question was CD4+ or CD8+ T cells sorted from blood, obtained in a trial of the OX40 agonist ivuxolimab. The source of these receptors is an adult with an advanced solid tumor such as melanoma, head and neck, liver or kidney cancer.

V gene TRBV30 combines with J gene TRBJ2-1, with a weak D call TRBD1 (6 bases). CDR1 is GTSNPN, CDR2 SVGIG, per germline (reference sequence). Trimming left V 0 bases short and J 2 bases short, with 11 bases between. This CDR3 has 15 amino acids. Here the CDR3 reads CAWSVVTGAYNEQFF. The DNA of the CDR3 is TGTGCCTGGAGTGTTGTGACAGGTGCCTACAATGAGCAGTTCTTC.

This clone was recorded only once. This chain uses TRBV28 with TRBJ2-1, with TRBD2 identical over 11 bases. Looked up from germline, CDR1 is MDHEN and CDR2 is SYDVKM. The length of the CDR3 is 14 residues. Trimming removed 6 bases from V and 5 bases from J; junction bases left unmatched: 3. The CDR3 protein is CASRTSGAHNEQFF. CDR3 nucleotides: TGTGCCAGCAGGACTAGCGGGGCCCACAATGAGCAGTTCTTC.

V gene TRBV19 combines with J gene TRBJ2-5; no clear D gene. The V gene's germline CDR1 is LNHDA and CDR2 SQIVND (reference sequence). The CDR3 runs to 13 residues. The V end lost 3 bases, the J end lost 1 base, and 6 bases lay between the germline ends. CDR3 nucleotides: TGTGCCAGTAGTATGGTAGCCCAAGAGACCCAGTACTTC. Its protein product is CASSMVAQETQYF. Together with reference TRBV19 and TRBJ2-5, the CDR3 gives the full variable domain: DGGITQSPKYLFRKEGQNVTLSCEQNLNHDAMYWYRQDPGQGLRLIYYSQIVNDFQKGDIAEGYSVSREKKESFPLTVTSAQKNPTAFYLCASSMVAQETQYFGPGTRLLVL.

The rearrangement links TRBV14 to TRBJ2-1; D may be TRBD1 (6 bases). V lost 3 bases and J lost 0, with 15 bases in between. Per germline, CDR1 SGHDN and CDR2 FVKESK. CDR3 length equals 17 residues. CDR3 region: CASSQTLQGFSYNEQFF. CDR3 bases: TGTGCCAGCAGCCAGACATTACAGGGTTTCTCCTACAATGAGCAGTTCTTC.

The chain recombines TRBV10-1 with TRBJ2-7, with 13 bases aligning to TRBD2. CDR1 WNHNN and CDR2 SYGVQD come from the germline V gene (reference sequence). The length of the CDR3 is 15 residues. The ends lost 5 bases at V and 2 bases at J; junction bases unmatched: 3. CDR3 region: CASSTGTSGTYEQYF. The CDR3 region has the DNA TGCGCCAGCAGTACAGGGACTAGCGGGACCTACGAGCAGTACTTC.

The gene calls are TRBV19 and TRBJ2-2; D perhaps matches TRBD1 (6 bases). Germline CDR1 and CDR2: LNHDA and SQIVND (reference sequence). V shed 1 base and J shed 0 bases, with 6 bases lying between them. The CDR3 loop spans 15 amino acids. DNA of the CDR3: TGTGCCAGTAGTATAGGGACAGCGAACACCGGGGAGCTGTTTTTT. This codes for CASSIGTANTGELFF.

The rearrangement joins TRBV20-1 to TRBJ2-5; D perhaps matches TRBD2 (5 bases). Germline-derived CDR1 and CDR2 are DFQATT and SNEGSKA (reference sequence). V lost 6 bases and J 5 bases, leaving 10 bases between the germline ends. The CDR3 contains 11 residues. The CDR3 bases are TGCAGTGCCCTGAGGAGGGAGACCCAGTACTTC. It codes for CSALRRETQYF.

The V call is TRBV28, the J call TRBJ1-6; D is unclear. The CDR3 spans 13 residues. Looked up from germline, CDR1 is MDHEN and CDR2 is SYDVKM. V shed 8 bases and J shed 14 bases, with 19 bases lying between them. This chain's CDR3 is CASQQSFLGTLHF. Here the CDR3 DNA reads TGTGCCAGCCAACAGTCCTTCCTCGGAACCCTCCACTTT.

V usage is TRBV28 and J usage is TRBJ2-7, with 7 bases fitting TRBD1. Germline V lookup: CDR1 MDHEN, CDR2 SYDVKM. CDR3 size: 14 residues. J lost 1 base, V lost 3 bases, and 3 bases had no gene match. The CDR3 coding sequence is TGTGCCAGCAGTTTCCCGGGACAGTCCTACGAGCAGTACTTC. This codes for CASSFPGQSYEQYF. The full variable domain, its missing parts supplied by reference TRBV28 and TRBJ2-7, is DVKVTQSSRYLVKRTGEKVFLECVQDMDHENMFWYRQDPGLGLRLIYFSYDVKMKEKGDIPEGYSVSREKKERFSLILESASTNQTSMYLCASSFPGQSYEQYFGPGTRLTVT.

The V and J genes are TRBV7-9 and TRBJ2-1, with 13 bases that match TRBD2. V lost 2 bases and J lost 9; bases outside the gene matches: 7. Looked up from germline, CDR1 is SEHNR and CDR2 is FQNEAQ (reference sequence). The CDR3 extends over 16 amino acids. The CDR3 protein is CASSLLGTSGTSEQFF. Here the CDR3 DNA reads TGTGCCAGCAGCTTATTAGGGACTAGCGGGACGTCTGAGCAGTTCTTC.

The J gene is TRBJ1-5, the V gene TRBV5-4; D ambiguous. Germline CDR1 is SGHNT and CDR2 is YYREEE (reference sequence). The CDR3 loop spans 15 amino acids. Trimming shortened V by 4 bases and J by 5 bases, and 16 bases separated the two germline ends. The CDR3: CASSLTPQSDQPQHF. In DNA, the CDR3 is TGTGCCAGCAGCCTTACACCACAATCGGATCAGCCCCAGCATTTT.

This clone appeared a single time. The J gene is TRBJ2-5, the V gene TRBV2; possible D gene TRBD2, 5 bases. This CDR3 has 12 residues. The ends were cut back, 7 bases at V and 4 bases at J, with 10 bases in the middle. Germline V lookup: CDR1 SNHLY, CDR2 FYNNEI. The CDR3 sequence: CASKGEGETQYF. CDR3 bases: TGTGCCAGCAAGGGAGAAGGAGAGACCCAGTACTTC.

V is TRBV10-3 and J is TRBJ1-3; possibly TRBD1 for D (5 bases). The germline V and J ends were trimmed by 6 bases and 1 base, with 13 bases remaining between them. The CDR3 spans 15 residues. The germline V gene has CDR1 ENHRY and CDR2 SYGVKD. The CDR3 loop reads CAIRGGQGSGNTIYF. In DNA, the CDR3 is TGTGCCATCAGGGGAGGCCAGGGATCTGGAAACACCATATATTTT.

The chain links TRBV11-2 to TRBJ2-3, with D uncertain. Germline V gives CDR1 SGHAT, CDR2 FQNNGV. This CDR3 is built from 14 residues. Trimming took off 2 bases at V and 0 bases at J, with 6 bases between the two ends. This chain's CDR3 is CASSLTESTDTQYF. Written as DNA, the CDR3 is TGTGCCAGCAGCTTAACGGAAAGCACAGATACGCAGTATTTT.

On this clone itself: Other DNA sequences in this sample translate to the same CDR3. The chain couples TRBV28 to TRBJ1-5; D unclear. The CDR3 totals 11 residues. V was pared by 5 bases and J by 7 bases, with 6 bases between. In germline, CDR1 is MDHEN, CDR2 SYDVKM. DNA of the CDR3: TGTGCCAGCAGTGGTTTGCAGCCCCAGCATTTT. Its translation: CASSGLQPQHF.

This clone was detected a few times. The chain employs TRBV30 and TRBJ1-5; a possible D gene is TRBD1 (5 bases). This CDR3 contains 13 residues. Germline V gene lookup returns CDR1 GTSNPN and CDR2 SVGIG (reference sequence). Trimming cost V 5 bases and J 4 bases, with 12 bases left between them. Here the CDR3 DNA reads TGTGCCTGGGCCTCAGGGTTGAATCAGCCCCAGCATTTT. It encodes CAWASGLNQPQHF.

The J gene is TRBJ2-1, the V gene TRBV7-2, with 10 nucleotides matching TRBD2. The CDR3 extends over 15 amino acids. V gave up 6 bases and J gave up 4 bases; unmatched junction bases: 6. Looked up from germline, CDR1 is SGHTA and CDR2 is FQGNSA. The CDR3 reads CASRPLAGVYNEQFF. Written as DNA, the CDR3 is TGTGCCAGCAGACCCCTAGCGGGGGTTTACAATGAGCAGTTCTTC.

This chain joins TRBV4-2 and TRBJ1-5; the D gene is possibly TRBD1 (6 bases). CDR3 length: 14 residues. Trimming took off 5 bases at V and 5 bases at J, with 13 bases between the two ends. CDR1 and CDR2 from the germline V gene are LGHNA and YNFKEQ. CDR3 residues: CASSKTGSDQPQHF. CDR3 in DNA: TGTGCCAGCAGCAAAACAGGGTCGGATCAGCCCCAGCATTTT.

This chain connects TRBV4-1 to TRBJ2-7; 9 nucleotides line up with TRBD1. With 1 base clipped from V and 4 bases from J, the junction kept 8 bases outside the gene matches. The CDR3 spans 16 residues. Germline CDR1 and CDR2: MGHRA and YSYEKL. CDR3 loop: CASSQAGTGTLYEQYF. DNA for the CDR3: TGCGCCAGCAGCCAAGCCGGGACAGGGACCCTTTACGAGCAGTACTTC.

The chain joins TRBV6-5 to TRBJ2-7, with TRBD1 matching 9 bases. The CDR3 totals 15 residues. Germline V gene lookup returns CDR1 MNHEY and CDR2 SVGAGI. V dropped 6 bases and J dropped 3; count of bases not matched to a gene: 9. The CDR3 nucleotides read TGTGCCAGCAGAAGACAGGGGGTTCTAATCTACGAGCAGTACTTC. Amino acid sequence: CASRRQGVLIYEQYF.

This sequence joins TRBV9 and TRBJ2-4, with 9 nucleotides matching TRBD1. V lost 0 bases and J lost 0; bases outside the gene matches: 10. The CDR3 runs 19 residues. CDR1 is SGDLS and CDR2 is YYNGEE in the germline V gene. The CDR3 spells CASSVEYGTGNPAKNIQYF. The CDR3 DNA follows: TGTGCCAGCAGCGTAGAGTATGGGACAGGGAACCCAGCCAAAAACATTCAGTACTTC. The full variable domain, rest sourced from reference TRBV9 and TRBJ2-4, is DSGVTQTPKHLITATGQRVTLRCSPRSGDLSVYWYQQSLDQGLQFLIQYYNGEERAKGNILERFSAQQFPDLHSELNLSSLELGDSALYFCASSVEYGTGNPAKNIQYFGAGTRLSVL.

CDR3 protein: CASSLVRQVNEKLFF. The CDR3 coding sequence is TGTGCCAGCAGCCTTGTAAGGCAGGTCAATGAAAAACTGTTTTTT. The rearrangement uses TRBV5-6 and TRBJ1-4; unclear D gene. The germline V gene encodes CDR1 SGHDT and CDR2 YYEEEE. V dropped 4 bases and J dropped 5 bases, with 15 bases sitting between them. The CDR3 is 15 residues long.

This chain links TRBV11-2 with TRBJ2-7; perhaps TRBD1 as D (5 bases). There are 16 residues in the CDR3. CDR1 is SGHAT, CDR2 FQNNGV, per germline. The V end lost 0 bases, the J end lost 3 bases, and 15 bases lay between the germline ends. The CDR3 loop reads CASSLDLGKGRYEQYF. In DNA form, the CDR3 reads TGTGCCAGCAGCTTAGATCTGGGAAAGGGGCGCTACGAGCAGTACTTC. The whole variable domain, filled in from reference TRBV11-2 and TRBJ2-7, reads EAGVAQSPRYKIIEKRQSVAFWCNPISGHATLYWYQQILGQGPKLLIQFQNNGVVDDSQLPKDRFSAERLKGVDSTLKIQPAKLEDSAVYLCASSLDLGKGRYEQYFGPGTRLTVT.

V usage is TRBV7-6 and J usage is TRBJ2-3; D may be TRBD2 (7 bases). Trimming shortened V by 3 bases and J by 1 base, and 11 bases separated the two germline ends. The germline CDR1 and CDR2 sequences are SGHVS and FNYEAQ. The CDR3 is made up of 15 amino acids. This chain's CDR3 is CASSLGGLGTDTQYF. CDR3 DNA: TGTGCCAGCAGCTTGGGGGGGCTTGGCACAGATACGCAGTATTTT.

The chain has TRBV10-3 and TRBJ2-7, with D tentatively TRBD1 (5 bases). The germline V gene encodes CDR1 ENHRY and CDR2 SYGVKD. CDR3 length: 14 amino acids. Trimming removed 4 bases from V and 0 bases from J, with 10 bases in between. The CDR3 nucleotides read TGTGCCATCAGTGGTACTGACAGCTCCTACGAGCAGTACTTC. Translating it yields CAISGTDSSYEQYF.

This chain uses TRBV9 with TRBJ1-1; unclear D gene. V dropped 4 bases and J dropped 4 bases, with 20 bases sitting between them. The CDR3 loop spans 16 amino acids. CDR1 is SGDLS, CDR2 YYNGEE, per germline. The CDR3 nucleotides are TGTGCCAGCAGCCCGCGGGAGGGAGGCACCGGCACTGAAGCTTTCTTT. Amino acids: CASSPREGGTGTEAFF.

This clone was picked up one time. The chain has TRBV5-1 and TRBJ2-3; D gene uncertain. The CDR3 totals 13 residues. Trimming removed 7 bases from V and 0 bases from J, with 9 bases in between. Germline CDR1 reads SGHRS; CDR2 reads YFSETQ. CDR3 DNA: TGCGCCAGCGGACCGACTAGCACAGATACGCAGTATTTT. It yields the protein CASGPTSTDTQYF.

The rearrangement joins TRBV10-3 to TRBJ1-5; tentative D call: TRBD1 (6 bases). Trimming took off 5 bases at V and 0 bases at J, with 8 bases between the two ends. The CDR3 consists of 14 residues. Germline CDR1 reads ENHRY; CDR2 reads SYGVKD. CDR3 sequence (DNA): TGTGCCATCAGTACAGGGAGTAGCAATCAGCCCCAGCATTTT. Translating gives CAISTGSSNQPQHF.